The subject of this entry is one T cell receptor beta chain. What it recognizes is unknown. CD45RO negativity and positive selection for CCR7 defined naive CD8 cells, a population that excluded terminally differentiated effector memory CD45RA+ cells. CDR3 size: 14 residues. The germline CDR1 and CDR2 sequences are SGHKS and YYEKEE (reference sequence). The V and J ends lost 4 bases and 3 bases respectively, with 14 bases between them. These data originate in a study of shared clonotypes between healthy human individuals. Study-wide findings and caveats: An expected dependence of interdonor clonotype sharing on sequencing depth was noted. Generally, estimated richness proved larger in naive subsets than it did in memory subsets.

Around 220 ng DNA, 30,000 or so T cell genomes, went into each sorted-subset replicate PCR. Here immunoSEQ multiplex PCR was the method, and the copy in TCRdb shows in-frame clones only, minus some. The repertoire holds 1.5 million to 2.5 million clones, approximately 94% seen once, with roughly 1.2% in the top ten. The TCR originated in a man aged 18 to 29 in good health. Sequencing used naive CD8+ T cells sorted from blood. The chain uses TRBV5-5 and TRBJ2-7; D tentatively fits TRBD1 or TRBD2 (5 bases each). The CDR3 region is CASSNRDGHYEQYF. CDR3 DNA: TGTGCCAGCAGCAACCGGGACGGTCACTACGAGCAGTACTTC.